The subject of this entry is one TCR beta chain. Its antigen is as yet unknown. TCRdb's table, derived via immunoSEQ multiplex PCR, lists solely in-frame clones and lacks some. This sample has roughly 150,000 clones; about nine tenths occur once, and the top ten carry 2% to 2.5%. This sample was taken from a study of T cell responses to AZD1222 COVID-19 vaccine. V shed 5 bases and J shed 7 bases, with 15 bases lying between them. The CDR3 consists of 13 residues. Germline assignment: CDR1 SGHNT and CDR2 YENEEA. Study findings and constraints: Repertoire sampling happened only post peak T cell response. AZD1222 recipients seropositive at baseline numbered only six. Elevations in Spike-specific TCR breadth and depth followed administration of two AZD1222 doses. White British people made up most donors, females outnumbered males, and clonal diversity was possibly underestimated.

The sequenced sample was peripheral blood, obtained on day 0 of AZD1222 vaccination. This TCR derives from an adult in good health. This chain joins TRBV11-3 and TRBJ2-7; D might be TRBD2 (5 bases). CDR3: CASSIGLRMEQYF. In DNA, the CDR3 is TGTGCCAGCAGCATTGGACTCCGTATGGAGCAGTACTTC.